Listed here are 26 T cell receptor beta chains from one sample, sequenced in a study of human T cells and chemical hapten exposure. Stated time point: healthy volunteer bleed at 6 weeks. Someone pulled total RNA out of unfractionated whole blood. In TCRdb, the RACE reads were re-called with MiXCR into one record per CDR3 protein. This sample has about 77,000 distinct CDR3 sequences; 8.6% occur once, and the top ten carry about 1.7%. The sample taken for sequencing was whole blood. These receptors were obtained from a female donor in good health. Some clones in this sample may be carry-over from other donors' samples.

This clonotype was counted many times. The CDR3: CASSLDGTGFYEQYF. The CDR3 DNA sequence: TGTGCCAGCAGCTTAGACGGGACAGGTTTCTACGAGCAGTACTTC. The chain joins TRBV7-2 to TRBJ2-7, with 8 bases that match TRBD1. Germline V lookup: CDR1 SGHTA, CDR2 FQGNSA. The CDR3 is 15 amino acids. V was pared by 1 base and J by 3 bases, with 5 bases of the junction left unmatched.

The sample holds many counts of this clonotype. The CDR3 nucleotides are TGTGCCAGCAGCGTGGCTTCGGACAGGGTAAACGAGCAGTACTTC. It yields the protein CASSVASDRVNEQYF. The chain carries TRBV9 and TRBJ2-7; TRBD1 matches at 8 bases. The junction had 9 bases not matched to a gene; V was cut back by 2 bases and J by 5 bases. Germline lookup yields CDR1 SGDLS and CDR2 YYNGEE. The CDR3 has 15 residues.

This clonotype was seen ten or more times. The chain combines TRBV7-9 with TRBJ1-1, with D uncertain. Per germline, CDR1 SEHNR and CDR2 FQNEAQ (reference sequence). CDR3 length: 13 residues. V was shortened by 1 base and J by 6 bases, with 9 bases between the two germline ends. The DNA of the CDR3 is TGTGCCAGCAGCTTAGTAGAGGACCCTGAAGCTTTCTTT. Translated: CASSLVEDPEAFF.

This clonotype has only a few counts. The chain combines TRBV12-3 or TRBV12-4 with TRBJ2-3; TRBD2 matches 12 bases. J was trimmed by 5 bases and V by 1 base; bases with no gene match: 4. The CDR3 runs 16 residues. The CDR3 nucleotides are TGTGCCAGCAGTTTAGAGCTAGCGGGGGGGATAGATACGCAGTATTTT. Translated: CASSLELAGGIDTQYF.

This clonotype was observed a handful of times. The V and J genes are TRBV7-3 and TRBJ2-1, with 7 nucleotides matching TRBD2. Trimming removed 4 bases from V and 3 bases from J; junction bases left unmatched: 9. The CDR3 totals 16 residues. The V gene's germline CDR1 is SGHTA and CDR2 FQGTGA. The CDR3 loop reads CASSSATGTNYNEQFF. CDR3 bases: TGTGCCAGCAGCTCAGCTACCGGGACTAACTACAATGAGCAGTTCTTC.

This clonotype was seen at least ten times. DNA for the CDR3: TGCGCCAGCAGCTTCACAGGGTTCGAGCAGTACTTC. This codes for CASSFTGFEQYF. This sequence joins TRBV5-1 and TRBJ2-7, with D perhaps matching TRBD1 (6 bases). Trimming removed 2 bases at V and 6 bases at J, with 9 bases between. The CDR3 contains 12 residues. CDR1 and CDR2 (germline): SGHRS, YFSETQ.

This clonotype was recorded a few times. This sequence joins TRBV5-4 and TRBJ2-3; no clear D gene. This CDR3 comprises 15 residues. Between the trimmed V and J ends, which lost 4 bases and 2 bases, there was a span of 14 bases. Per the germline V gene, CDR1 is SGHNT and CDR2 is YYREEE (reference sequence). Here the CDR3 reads CASSPPVGFTDTQYF. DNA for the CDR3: TGTGCCAGCAGCCCCCCGGTCGGTTTCACAGATACGCAGTATTTT.

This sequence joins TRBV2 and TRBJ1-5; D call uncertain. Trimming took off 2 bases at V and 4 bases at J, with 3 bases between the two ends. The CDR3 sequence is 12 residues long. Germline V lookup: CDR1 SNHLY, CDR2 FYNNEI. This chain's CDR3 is CASSEKNQPQHF. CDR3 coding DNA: TGTGCCAGCAGTGAAAAGAATCAGCCCCAGCATTTT.

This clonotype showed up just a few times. CDR3 sequence reads: CASRPTGTFGNQPQHF. In DNA form, the CDR3 reads TGTGCCAGCAGGCCGACAGGGACCTTTGGCAATCAGCCCCAGCATTTT. The genes are TRBV28 and TRBJ1-5; 7 bases agree with TRBD1. This CDR3 spans 16 amino acids. Trimming cost V 6 bases and J 2 bases; bases outside gene matches: 10. The germline CDR1 and CDR2 sequences are MDHEN and SYDVKM.

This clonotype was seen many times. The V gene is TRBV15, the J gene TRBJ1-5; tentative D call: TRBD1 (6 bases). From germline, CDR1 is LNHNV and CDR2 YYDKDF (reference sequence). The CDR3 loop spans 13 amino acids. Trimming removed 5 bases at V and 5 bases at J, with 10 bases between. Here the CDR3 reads CATSGQFDQPQHF. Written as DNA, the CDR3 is TGTGCCACCAGCGGACAGTTCGATCAGCCCCAGCATTTT.

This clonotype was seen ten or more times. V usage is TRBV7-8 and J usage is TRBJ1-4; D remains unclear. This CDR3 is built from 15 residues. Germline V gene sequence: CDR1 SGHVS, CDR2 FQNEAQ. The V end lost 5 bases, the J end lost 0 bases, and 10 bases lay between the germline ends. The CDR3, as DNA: TGTGCCAGCAGCGCGCGACAAGCAACTAATGAAAAACTGTTTTTT. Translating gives CASSARQATNEKLFF. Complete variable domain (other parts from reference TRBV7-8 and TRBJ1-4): GAGVSQSPRYKVAKRGQDVALRCDPISGHVSLFWYQQALGQGPEFLTYFQNEAQLDKSGLPSDRFFAERPEGSVSTLKIQRTQQEDSAVYLCASSARQATNEKLFFGSGTQLSVL.

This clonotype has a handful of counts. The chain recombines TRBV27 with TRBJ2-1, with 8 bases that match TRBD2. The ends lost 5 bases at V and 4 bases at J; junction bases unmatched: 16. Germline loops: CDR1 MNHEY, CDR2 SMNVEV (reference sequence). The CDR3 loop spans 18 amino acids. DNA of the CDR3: TGTGCCAGCAGTCCCAATCCTGGGGCGAGCGGGGGTTACAATGAGCAGTTCTTC. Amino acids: CASSPNPGASGGYNEQFF.

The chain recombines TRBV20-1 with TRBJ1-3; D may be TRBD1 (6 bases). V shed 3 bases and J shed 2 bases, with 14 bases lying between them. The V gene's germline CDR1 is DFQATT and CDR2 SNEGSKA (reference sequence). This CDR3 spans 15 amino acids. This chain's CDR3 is CSASNREFPGNTIYF. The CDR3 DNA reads TGCAGTGCTAGTAACAGGGAGTTTCCTGGAAACACCATATATTTT.

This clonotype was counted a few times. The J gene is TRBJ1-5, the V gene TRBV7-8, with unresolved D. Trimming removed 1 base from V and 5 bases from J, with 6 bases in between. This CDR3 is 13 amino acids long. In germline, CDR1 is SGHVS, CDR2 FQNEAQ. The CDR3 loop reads CASSLDVDQPQHF. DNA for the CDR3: TGTGCCAGCAGCTTAGACGTGGATCAGCCCCAGCATTTT. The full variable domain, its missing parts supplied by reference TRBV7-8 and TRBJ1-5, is GAGVSQSPRYKVAKRGQDVALRCDPISGHVSLFWYQQALGQGPEFLTYFQNEAQLDKSGLPSDRFFAERPEGSVSTLKIQRTQQEDSAVYLCASSLDVDQPQHFGDGTRLSIL.

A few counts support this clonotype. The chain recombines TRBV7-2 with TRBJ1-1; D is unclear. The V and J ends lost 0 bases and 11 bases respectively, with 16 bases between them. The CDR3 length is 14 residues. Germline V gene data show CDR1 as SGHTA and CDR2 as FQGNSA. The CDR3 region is CASSLAVDRQTAFF. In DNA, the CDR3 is TGTGCCAGCAGCTTAGCTGTGGACCGTCAGACGGCTTTCTTT. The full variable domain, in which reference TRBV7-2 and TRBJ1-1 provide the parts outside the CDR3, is GAGVSQSPSNKVTEKGKDVELRCDPISGHTALYWYRQSLGQGLEFLIYFQGNSAPDKSGLPSDRFSAERTGGSVSTLTIQRTQQEDSAVYLCASSLAVDRQTAFFGQGTRLTVV.

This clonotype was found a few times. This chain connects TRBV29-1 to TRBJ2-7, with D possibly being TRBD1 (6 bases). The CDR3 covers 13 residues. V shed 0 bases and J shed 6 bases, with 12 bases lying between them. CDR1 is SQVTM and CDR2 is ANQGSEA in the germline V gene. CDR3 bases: TGCAGCGTTGAAGAACAGGGACAAAGCGAGCAGTACTTC. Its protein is CSVEEQGQSEQYF.

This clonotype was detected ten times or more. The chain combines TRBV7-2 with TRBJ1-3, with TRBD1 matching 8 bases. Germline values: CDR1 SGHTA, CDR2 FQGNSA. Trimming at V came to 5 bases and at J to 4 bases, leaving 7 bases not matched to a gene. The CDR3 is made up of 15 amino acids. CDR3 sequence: CASSRFWDRGNTIYF. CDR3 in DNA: TGTGCCAGCAGCCGTTTTTGGGACAGGGGAAACACCATATATTTT.

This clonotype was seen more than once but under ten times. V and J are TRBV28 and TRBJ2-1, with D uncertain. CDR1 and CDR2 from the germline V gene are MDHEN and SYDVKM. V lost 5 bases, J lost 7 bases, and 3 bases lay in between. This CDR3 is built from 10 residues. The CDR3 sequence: CASSINEQFF. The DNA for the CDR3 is TGTGCCAGCAGTATTAATGAGCAGTTCTTC.

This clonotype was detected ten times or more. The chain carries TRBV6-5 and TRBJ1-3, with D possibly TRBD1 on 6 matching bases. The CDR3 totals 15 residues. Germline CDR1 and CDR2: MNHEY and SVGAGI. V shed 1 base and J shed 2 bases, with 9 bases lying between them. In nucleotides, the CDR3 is TGTGCCAGCAGTTACTTTCAGGGGCCTGGAAACACCATATATTTT. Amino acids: CASSYFQGPGNTIYF.

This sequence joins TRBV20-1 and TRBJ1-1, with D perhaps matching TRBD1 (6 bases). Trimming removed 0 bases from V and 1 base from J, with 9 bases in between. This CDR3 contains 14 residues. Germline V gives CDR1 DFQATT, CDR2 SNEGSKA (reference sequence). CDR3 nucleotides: TGCAGTGCTAGAGAGGACAGCCGGAACACTGAAGCTTTCTTT. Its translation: CSAREDSRNTEAFF.

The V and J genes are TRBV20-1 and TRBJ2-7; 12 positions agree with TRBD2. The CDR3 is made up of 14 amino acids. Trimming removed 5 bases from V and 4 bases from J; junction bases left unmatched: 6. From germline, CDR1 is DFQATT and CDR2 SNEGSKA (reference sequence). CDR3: CSASLAGGRYEQYF. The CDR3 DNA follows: TGCAGTGCTTCCCTAGCGGGGGGGAGGTACGAGCAGTACTTC.

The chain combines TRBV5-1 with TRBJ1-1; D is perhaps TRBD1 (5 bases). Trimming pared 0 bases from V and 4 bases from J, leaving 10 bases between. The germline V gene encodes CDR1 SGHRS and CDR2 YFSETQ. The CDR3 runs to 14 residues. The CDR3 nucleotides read TGCGCCAGCAGCTTGGGGTGGAGGGGCACTGAAGCTTTCTTT. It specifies CASSLGWRGTEAFF.

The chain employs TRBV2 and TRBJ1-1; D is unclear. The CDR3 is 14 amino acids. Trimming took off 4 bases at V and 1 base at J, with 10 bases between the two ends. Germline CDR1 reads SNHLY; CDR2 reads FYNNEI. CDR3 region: CASSGRRENTEAFF. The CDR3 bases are TGTGCCAGCAGTGGACGGAGAGAGAACACTGAAGCTTTCTTT. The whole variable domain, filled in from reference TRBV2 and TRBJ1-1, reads EPEVTQTPSHQVTQMGQEVILRCVPISNHLYFYWYRQILGQKVEFLVSFYNNEISEKSEIFDDQFSVERPDGSNFTLKIRSTKLEDSAMYFCASSGRRENTEAFFGQGTRLTVV.

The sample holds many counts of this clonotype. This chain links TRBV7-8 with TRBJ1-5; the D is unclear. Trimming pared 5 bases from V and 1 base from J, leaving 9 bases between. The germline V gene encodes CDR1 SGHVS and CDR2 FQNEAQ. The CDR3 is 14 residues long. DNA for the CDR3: TGTGCCAGCAGCCCACAGCGGAGCAATCAGCCCCAGCATTTT. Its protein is CASSPQRSNQPQHF.

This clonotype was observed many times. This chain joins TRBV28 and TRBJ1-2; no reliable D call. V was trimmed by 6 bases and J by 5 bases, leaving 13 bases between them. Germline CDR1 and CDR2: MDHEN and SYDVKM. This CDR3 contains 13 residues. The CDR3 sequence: CASRLDALYGYTF. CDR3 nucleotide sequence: TGTGCCAGCAGGCTGGATGCACTGTATGGCTACACCTTC.

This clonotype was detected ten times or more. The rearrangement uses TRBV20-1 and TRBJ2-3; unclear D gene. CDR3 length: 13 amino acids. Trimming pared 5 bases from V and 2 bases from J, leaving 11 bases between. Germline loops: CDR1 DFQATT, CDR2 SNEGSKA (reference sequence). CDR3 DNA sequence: TGCAGTGCTCTCCGATCTGTCACAGATACGCAGTATTTT. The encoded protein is CSALRSVTDTQYF.